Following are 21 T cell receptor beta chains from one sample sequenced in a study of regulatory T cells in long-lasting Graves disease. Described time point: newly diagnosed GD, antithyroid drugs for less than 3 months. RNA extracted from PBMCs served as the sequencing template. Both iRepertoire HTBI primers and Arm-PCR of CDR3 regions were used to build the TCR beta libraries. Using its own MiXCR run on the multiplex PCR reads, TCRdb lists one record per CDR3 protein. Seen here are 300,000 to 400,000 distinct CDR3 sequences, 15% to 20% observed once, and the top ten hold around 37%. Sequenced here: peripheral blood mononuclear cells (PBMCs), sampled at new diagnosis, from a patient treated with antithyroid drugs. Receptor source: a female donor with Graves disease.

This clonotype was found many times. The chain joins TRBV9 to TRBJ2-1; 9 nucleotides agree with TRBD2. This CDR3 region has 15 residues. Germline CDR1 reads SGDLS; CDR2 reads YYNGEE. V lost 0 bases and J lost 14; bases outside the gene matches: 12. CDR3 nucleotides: TGTGCCAGCAGCGTAGACAGCGGGGCGGGAGGGCCAGAGTTCTTC. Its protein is CASSVDSGAGGPEFF.

This chain's CDR3 is CASSLRGGADNEKLFF. The CDR3 DNA reads as TGTGCCAGCAGTTTACGGGGGGGCGCGGATAATGAAAAACTGTTTTTT. This chain joins TRBV28 and TRBJ1-4; the D gene is possibly TRBD1 (6 bases). The CDR3 is made up of 16 amino acids. The V gene lost 2 bases and the J gene lost 4 bases, with 14 bases spanning the gap. From germline, CDR1 is MDHEN and CDR2 SYDVKM.

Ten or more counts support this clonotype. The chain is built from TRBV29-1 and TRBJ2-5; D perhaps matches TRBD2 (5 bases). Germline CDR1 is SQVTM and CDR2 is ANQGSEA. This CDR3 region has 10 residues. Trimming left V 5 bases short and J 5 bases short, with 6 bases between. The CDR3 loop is CSVTGETQYF. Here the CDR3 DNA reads TGCAGCGTTACGGGGGAGACCCAGTACTTC.

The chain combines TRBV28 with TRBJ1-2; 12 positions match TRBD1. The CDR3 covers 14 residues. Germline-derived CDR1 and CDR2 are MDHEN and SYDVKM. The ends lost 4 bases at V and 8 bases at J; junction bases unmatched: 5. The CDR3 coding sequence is TGTGCCAGCAGTTCCGGGACAGGGGGCCGGGGCTACACCTTC. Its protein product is CASSSGTGGRGYTF.

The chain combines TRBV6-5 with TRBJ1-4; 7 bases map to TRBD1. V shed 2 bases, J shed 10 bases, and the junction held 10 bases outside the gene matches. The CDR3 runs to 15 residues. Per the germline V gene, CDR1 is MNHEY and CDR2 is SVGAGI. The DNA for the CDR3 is TGTGCCAGCAGTTACGGGACAGAAACCTATGGAAAACTGTTTTTT. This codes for CASSYGTETYGKLFF.

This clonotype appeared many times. Here the CDR3 reads CASSRTGDVKNEQFF. The CDR3 nucleotides read TGTGCCAGCAGCAGAACAGGGGACGTTAAAAATGAGCAGTTCTTC. The chain joins TRBV11-2 to TRBJ2-1; 7 bases are a match to TRBD1. This CDR3 has 15 residues. Trimming took 5 bases from V and 7 from J; bases not matched to a gene: 11. Germline values: CDR1 SGHAT, CDR2 FQNNGV. Full variable domain (outside the CDR3, taken from reference TRBV11-2 and TRBJ2-1): EAGVAQSPRYKIIEKRQSVAFWCNPISGHATLYWYQQILGQGPKLLIQFQNNGVVDDSQLPKDRFSAERLKGVDSTLKIQPAKLEDSAVYLCASSRTGDVKNEQFFGPGTRLTVL.

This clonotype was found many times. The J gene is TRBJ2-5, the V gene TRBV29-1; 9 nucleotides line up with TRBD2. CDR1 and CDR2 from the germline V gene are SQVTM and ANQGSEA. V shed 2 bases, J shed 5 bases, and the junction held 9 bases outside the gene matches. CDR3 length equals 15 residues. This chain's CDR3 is CSVEKVSGSLETQYF. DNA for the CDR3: TGCAGCGTTGAAAAAGTTAGCGGGAGTCTTGAGACCCAGTACTTC.

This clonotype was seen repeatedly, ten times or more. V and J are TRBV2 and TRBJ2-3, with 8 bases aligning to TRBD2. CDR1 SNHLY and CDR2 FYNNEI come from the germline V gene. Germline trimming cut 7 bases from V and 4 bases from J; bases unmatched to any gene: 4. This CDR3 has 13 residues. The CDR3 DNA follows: TGTGCCAGCACATCGGGAGGGGCAGATACGCAGTATTTT. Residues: CASTSGGADTQYF.

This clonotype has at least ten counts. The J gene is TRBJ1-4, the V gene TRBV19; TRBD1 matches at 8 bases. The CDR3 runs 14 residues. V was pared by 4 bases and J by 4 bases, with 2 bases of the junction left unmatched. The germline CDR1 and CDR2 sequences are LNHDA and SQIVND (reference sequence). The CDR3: CASSNRGDNEKLFF. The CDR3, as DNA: TGTGCCAGTAGTAACAGGGGGGATAATGAAAAACTGTTTTTT.

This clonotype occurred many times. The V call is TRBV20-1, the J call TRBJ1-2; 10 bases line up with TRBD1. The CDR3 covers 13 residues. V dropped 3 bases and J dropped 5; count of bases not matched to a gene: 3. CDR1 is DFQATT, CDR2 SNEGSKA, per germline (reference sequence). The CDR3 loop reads CSASGQGVYGYTF. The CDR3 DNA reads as TGCAGTGCTAGCGGACAGGGGGTTTATGGCTACACCTTC.

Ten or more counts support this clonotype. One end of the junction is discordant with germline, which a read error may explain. In nucleotides, the CDR3 is TGCGCCAGCAGCATCACAGGGGGGGGCAATCAGCCCCAGCATTTT. Translation gives CASSITGGGNQPQHF. The chain has TRBV19 and TRBJ1-5, with TRBD1 matching 8 bases. CDR3 length: 15 amino acids. The V gene's germline CDR1 is LNHDA and CDR2 SQIVND (reference sequence).

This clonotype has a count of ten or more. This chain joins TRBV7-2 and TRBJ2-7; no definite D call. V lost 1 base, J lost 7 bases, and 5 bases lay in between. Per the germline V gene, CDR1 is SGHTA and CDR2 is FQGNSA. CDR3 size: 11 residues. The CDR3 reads CASSLVGEQYF. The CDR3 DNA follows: TGTGCCAGCAGCTTAGTTGGTGAGCAGTACTTC.

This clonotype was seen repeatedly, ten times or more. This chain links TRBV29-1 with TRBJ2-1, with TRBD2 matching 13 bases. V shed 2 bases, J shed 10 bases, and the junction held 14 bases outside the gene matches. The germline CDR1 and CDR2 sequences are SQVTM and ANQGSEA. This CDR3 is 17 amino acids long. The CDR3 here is CSVEYHGLAGVLREQFF. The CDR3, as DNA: TGCAGCGTTGAATACCACGGACTAGCGGGAGTTTTAAGGGAGCAGTTCTTC.

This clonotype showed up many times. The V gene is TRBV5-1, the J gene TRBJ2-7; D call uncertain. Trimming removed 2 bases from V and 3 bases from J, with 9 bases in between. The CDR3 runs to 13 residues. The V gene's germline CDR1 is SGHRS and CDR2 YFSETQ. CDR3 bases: TGCGCCAGCAGCTTCGGCAGCTTCTACGAGCAGTACTTC. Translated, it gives CASSFGSFYEQYF.

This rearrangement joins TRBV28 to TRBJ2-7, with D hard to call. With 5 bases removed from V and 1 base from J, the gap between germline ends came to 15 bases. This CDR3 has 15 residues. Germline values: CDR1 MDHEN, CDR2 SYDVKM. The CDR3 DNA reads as TGTGCCAGCAGTCCGACCATGACTGAATCCTACGAGCAGTACTTC. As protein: CASSPTMTESYEQYF.

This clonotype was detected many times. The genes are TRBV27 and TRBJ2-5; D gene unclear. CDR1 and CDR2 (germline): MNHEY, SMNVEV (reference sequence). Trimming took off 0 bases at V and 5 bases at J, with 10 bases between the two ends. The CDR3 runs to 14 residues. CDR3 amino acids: CASSLSGVQETQYF. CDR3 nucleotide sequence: TGTGCCAGCAGTTTATCTGGGGTTCAGGAGACCCAGTACTTC.

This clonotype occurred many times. This CDR3 is CASSPVTGEYADTQYF. CDR3 DNA sequence: TGTGCCAGCTCACCGGTAACAGGGGAGTACGCAGATACGCAGTATTTT. The chain recombines TRBV18 with TRBJ2-3, with 7 bases identical to TRBD1. V gave up 3 bases and J gave up 4 bases; unmatched junction bases: 10. This CDR3 spans 16 amino acids. Germline assignment: CDR1 KGHSH and CDR2 LQKENI.

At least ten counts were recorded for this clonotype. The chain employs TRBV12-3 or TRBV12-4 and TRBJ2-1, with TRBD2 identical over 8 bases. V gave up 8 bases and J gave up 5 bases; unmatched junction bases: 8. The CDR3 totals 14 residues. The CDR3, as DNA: TGTGCCAGCGGCGCTAGCGGGCCAGACAATGAGCAGTTCTTC. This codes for CASGASGPDNEQFF.

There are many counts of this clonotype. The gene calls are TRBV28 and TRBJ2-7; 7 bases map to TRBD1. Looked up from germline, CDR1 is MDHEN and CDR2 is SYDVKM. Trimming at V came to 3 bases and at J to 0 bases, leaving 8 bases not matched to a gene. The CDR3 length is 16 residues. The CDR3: CASSFTGVPTSYEQYF. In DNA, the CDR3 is TGTGCCAGCAGTTTCACAGGGGTTCCGACCTCCTACGAGCAGTACTTC. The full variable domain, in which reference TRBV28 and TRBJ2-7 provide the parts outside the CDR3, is DVKVTQSSRYLVKRTGEKVFLECVQDMDHENMFWYRQDPGLGLRLIYFSYDVKMKEKGDIPEGYSVSREKKERFSLILESASTNQTSMYLCASSFTGVPTSYEQYFGPGTRLTVT.

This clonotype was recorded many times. CDR3 bases: TGTGCCAGCAGTCCAAAGGCTAGCGCCCCCCCCCACAATGAGCAGTTCTTC. Amino acids: CASSPKASAPPHNEQFF. The genes are TRBV28 and TRBJ2-1; D may be TRBD2 (6 bases). Trimming took 5 bases from V and 5 from J, leaving 22 bases between them. This CDR3 has 17 residues. Germline loops: CDR1 MDHEN, CDR2 SYDVKM.

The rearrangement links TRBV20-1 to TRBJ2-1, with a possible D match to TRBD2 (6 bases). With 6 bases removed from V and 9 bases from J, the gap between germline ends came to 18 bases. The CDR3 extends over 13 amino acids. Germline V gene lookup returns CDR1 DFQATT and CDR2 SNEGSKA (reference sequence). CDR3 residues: CSAPVRGMTEQFF. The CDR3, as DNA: TGCAGTGCCCCAGTGCGCGGGATGACTGAGCAGTTCTTC.